Below are 10 T cell receptor beta chains sequenced from a single sample in a study of cytomegalovirus exposure and HLA in healthy donors. The data were produced by immunoSEQ multiplex PCR, yet TCRdb's version contains in-frame clones alone and is incomplete. The sample records approximately 280,000 clones, around 89% being singletons. The specimen sequenced was PBMCs. These receptors were collected from a woman in her late teens or twenties in good health and CMV-seronegative.

In its sample, this clone was seen once. This chain uses TRBV7-2 with TRBJ2-2; TRBD2 matches at 13 bases. CDR1 and CDR2 from the germline V gene are SGHTA and FQGNSA. The CDR3 runs 17 residues. V lost 5 bases to trimming and J lost 8 bases; unmatched junction nucleotides: 11. CDR3 region: CASSPRGLAGVSGELFF. DNA for the CDR3: TGTGCCAGCAGCCCCAGAGGACTAGCGGGAGTGTCGGGGGAGCTGTTTTTT.

This rearrangement joins TRBV2 to TRBJ1-2, with a tentative D call TRBD1 (5 bases). This CDR3 region has 13 residues. V was pared by 6 bases and J by 8 bases, with 16 bases between. Germline lookup yields CDR1 SNHLY and CDR2 FYNNEI. CDR3 DNA: TGTGCCAGCAGCGGGGGAAGCACGCGGGGCTACACCTTC. Its protein product is CASSGGSTRGYTF.

The V and J genes are TRBV10-3 and TRBJ1-6; D gene ambiguous. The V gene's germline CDR1 is ENHRY and CDR2 SYGVKD. CDR3 length: 13 residues. The V end lost 10 bases, the J end lost 9 bases, and 16 bases lay between the germline ends. The CDR3, as DNA: TGTGCCACCGAACCTGGCCCTGGTTCACCCCTCCACTTT. Its translation: CATEPGPGSPLHF.

The chain uses TRBV28 and TRBJ1-2; D might be TRBD1 (5 bases). Trimming shortened V by 8 bases and J by 5 bases, and 9 bases separated the two germline ends. Germline CDR1 MDHEN, CDR2 SYDVKM. This CDR3 comprises 11 residues. CDR3 nucleotide sequence: TGTGCCAGCGGCTGGACATATGGCTACACCTTC. Amino acids: CASGWTYGYTF.

This chain connects TRBV9 to TRBJ1-1; D is ambiguous. Trimming left V 3 bases short and J 8 bases short, with 20 bases between. This CDR3 is built from 15 residues. Germline V gene sequence: CDR1 SGDLS, CDR2 YYNGEE. CDR3 bases: TGTGCCAGCAGCGCTCACCTATGGGCTAAAGGAGAAGCTTTCTTT. The encoded protein is CASSAHLWAKGEAFF.

This clone has more than one count but fewer than ten. The V gene is TRBV30, the J gene TRBJ1-1; D possibly corresponds to TRBD1 (6 bases). The CDR3 extends over 16 amino acids. With 0 bases removed from V and 5 bases from J, the gap between germline ends came to 19 bases. Germline CDR1 reads GTSNPN; CDR2 reads SVGIG (reference sequence). CDR3 sequence reads: CAWSVPPGGRRTEAFF. The CDR3 bases are TGTGCCTGGAGTGTACCCCCGGGGGGGCGCAGGACTGAAGCTTTCTTT.

In its sample, this clone was seen once. The CDR3 DNA sequence: TGTGCCAGCAGCCAAGCACGACTAGCAAGGGATACGCAGTATTTT. It specifies CASSQARLARDTQYF. The chain employs TRBV14 and TRBJ2-3; 7 bases map to TRBD2. The germline gives CDR1 SGHDN, CDR2 FVKESK. The CDR3 length is 15 residues. V shed 1 base and J 6 bases; nucleotides not matched to a gene: 7.

J is TRBJ2-1 and V is TRBV10-1; 7 bases line up with TRBD2. V dropped 2 bases and J dropped 6; count of bases not matched to a gene: 1. The CDR3 contains 13 residues. CDR1 WNHNN and CDR2 SYGVQD come from the germline V gene (reference sequence). CDR3 nucleotide sequence: TGCGCCAGCAGTGAGGGACTAGGCAATGAGCAGTTCTTC. This sequence encodes CASSEGLGNEQFF.

The gene calls are TRBV27 and TRBJ1-1; D gene ambiguous. Trimming stripped 8 bases from V and 2 bases from J, with 12 bases between. This CDR3 comprises 13 residues. Germline V lookup: CDR1 MNHEY, CDR2 SMNVEV (reference sequence). CDR3 sequence reads: CASARTGNTEAFF. In nucleotides, the CDR3 is TGTGCCAGCGCTCGGACGGGAAACACTGAAGCTTTCTTT.

This clone was seen a handful of times. The V gene is TRBV6-5, the J gene TRBJ2-2; 7 nucleotides line up with TRBD2. From germline, CDR1 is MNHEY and CDR2 SVGAGI. Trimming cost V 4 bases and J 4 bases; bases outside gene matches: 6. The CDR3 is made up of 15 amino acids. The DNA for the CDR3 is TGTGCCAGCAGTTTGGCGGGAGCGACCACCGGGGAGCTGTTTTTT. Encoded protein: CASSLAGATTGELFF.